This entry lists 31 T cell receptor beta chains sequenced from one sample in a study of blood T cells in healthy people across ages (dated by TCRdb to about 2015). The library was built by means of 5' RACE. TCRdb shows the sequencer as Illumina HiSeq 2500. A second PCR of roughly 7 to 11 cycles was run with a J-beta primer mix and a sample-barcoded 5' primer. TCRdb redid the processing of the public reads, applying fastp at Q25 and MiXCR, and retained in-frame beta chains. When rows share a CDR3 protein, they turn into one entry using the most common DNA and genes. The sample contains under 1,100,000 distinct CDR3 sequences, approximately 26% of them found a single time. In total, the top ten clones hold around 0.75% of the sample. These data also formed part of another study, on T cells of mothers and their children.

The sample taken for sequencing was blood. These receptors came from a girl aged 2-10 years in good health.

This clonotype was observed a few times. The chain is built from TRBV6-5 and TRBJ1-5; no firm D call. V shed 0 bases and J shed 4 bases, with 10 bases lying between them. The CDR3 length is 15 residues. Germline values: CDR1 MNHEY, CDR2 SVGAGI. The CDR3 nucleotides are TGTGCCAGCAGTTACTCGGTGGTGGGAAATCAGCCCCAGCATTTT. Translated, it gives CASSYSVVGNQPQHF.

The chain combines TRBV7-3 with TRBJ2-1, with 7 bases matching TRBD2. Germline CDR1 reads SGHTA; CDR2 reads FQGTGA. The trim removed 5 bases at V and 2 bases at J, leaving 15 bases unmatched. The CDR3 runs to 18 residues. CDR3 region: CASSLAGRGGRPYNEQFF. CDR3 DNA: TGTGCCAGCAGCCTCGCGGGGCGGGGAGGGCGCCCCTACAATGAGCAGTTCTTC.

The CDR3, as DNA: TGTGCCAGCAGCTTAGTCCCTGGGCAGGGAAGGGGTTTTTACAATGAGCAGTTCTTC. This codes for CASSLVPGQGRGFYNEQFF. The chain couples TRBV7-9 to TRBJ2-1; D perhaps matches TRBD1 (5 bases). With 1 base removed from V and 4 bases from J, the gap between germline ends came to 23 bases. There are 19 residues in the CDR3. Per germline, CDR1 SEHNR and CDR2 FQNEAQ (reference sequence). Together with reference TRBV7-9 and TRBJ2-1, the CDR3 gives the full variable domain: DTGVSQNPRHKITKRGQNVTFRCDPISEHNRLYWYRQTLGQGPEFLTYFQNEAQLEKSRLLSDRFSAERPKGSFSTLEIQRTEQGDSAMYLCASSLVPGQGRGFYNEQFFGPGTRLTVL.

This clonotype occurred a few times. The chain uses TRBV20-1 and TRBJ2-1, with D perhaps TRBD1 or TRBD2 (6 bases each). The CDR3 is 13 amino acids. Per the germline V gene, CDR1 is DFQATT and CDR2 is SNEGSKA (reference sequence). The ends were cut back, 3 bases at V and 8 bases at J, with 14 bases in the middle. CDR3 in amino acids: CSARPGGRDEQFF. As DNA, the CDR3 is TGCAGTGCTAGGCCCGGGGGCCGCGATGAGCAGTTCTTC.

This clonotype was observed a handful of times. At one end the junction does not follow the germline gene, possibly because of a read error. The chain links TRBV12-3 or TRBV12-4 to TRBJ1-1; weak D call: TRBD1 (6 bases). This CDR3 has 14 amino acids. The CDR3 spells CASSLGPGHTEAFF. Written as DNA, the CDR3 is TGTGCCAGCAGTTTAGGACCGGGACACACAGAAGCTTTCTTT.

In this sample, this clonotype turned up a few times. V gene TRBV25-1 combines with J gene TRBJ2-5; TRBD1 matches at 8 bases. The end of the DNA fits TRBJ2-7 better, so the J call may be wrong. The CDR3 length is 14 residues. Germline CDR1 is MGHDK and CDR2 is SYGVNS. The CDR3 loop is CASSESGGGNEQYF. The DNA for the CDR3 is TGTGCCAGCAGTGAATCAGGGGGCGGGAACGAGCAGTACTTC.

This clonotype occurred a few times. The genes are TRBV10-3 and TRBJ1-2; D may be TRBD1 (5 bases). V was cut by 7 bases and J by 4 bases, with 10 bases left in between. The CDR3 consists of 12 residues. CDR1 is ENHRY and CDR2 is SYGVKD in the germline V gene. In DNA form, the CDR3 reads TGTGCCATCAAACGGCAGGGCTATGGCTACACCTTC. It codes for CAIKRQGYGYTF.

The CDR3 region has the DNA TGTGCCAGCAGCTTAGGAAACTTAGGGATGAGCAATCAGCCCCAGCATTTT. Translated, it gives CASSLGNLGMSNQPQHF. The V and J genes are TRBV7-9 and TRBJ1-5; no clear D. Trimming took 1 base from V and 1 from J, leaving 14 bases between them. Germline V CDR1 and CDR2: SEHNR, FQNEAQ (reference sequence). This CDR3 spans 17 amino acids.

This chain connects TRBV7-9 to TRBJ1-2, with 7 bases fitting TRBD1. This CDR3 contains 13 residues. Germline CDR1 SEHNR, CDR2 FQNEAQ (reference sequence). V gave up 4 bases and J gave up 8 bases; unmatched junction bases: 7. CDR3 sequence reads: CASSSARGEGYTF. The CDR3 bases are TGTGCCAGCAGCTCAGCCAGGGGGGAAGGCTACACCTTC.

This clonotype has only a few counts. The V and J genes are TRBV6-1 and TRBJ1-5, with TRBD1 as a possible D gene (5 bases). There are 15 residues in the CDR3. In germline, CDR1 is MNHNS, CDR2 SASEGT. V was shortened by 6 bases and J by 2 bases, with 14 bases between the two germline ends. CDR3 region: CASRGAAGGNQPQHF. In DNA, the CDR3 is TGTGCCAGCAGAGGGGCGGCGGGGGGCAATCAGCCCCAGCATTTT.

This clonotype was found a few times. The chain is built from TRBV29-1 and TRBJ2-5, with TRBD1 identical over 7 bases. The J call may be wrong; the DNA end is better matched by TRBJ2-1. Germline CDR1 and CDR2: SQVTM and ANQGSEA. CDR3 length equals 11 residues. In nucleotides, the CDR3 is TGCAGCTTTGGACAGGTTGATGAGCAGTTCTTC. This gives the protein CSFGQVDEQFF.

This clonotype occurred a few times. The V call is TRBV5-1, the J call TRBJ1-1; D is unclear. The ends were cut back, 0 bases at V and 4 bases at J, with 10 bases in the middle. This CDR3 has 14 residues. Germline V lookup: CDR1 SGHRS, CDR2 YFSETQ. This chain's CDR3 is CASSLETGLTEAFF. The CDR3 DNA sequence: TGCGCCAGCAGCTTGGAAACGGGTCTCACTGAAGCTTTCTTT.

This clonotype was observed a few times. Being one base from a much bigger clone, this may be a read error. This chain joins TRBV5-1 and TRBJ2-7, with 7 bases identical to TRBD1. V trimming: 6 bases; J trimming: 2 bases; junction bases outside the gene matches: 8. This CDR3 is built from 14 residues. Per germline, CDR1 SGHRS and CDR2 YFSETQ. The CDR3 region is CASNLQQGPYEQYF. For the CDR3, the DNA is TGCGCCAGCAACTTACAACAGGGGCCCTACGAGCAGTACTTC.

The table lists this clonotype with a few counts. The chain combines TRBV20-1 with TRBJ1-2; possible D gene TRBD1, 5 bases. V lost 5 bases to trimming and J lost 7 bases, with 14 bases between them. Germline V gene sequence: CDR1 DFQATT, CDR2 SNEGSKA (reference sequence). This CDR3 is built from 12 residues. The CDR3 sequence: CSAPRRGLGYTF. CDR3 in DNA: TGCAGTGCTCCTAGGAGGGGCCTTGGCTACACCTTC.

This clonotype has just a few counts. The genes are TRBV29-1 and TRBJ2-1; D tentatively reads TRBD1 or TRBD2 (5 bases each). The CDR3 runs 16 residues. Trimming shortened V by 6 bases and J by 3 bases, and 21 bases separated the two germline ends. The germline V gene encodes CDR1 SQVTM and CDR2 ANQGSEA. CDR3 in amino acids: CSVLGVGVDRYNEQFF. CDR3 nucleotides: TGCAGCGTCCTGGGGGTCGGCGTTGATCGCTACAATGAGCAGTTCTTC.

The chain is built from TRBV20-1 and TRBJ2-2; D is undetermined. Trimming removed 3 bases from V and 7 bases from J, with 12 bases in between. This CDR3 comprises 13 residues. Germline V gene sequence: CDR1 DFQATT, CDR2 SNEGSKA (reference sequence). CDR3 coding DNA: TGCAGTGCTAGGGGTCCGGGCGTCGGGGAGCTGTTTTTT. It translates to CSARGPGVGELFF.

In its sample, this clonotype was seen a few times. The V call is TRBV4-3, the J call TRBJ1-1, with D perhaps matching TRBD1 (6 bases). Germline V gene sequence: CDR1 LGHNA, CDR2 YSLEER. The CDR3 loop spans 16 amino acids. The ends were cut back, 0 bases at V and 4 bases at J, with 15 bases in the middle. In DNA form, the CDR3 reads TGCGCCAGCAGCCAAGATCATCTAGGGGGAAGCACTGAAGCTTTCTTT. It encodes CASSQDHLGGSTEAFF.

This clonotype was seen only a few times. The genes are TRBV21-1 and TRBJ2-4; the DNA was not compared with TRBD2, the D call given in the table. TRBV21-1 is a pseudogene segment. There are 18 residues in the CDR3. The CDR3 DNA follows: TGTGCCAGCAGCAAAGGATTCAGGGGACTGCGGAAGGCAAACATTCAGTACTTC. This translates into CASSKGFRGLRKANIQYF.

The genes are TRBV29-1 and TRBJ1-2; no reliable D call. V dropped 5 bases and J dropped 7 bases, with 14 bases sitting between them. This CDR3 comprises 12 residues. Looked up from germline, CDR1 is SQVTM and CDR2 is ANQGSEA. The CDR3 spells CSVTSRGGGYTF. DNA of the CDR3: TGCAGCGTTACTTCTCGGGGAGGTGGCTACACCTTC.

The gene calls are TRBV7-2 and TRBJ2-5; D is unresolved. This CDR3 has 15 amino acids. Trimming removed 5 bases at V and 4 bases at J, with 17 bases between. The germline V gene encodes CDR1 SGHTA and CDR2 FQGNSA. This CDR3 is CASSPRASWGETQYF. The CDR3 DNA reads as TGTGCCAGCAGCCCCCGCGCCAGTTGGGGAGAGACCCAGTACTTC.

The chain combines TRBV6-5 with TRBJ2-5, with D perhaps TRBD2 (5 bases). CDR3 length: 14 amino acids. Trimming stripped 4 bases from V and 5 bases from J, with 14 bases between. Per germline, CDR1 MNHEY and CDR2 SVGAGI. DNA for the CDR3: TGTGCCAGCAGTTCATGGGAGAGCCGGGAGACCCAGTACTTC. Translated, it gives CASSSWESRETQYF.

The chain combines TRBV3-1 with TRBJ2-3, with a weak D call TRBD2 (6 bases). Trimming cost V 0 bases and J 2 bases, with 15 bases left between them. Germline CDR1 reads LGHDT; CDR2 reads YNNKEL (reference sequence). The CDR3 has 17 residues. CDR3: CASSQDLVGSHTDTQYF. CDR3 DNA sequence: TGTGCCAGCAGCCAAGATCTGGTCGGGAGCCACACAGATACGCAGTATTTT.

CDR3 amino acids: CASSQTGTNSYNEQFF. DNA for the CDR3: TGTGCCAGCAGCCAGACCGGGACTAACTCCTACAATGAGCAGTTCTTC. This chain uses TRBV4-2 with TRBJ2-1; TRBD2 matches 7 bases. Germline CDR1 LGHNA, CDR2 YNFKEQ. The V and J ends lost 3 bases and 0 bases, in that order; junction bases with no gene match: 5. The length of the CDR3 is 16 residues.

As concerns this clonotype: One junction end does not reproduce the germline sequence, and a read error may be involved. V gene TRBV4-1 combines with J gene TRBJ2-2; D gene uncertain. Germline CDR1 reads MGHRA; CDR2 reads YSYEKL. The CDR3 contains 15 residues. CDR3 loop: CVSSHPGGNTGELFF. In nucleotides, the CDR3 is TGCGTCAGCAGCCATCCTGGCGGGAACACCGGGGAGCTGTTTTTT.

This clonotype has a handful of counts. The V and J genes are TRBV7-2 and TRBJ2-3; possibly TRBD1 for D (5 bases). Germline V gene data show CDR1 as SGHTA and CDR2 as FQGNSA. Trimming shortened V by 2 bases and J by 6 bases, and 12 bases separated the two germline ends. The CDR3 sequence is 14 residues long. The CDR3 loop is CASSLIGAQDTQYF. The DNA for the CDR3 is TGTGCCAGCAGCTTAATTGGGGCACAGGATACGCAGTATTTT.

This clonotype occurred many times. The CDR3 spells CSARQTNYGYTF. In DNA, the CDR3 is TGCAGTGCGAGACAGACTAACTATGGCTACACCTTC. This sequence joins TRBV20-1 and TRBJ1-2, with a tentative D call TRBD1 (5 bases). The CDR3 has 12 residues. Trimming cost V 6 bases and J 0 bases, with 8 bases left between them. In germline, CDR1 is DFQATT, CDR2 SNEGSKA (reference sequence).

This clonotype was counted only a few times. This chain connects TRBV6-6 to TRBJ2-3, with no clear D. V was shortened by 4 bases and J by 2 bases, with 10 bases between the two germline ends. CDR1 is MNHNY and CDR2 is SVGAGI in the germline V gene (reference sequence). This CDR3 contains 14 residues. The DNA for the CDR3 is TGTGCCAGCAGTTGGTTAGCTCTCACAGATACGCAGTATTTT. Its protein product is CASSWLALTDTQYF.

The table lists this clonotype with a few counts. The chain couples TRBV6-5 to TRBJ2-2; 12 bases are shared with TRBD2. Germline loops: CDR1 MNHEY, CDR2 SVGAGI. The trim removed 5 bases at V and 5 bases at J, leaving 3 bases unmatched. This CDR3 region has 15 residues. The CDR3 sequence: CASSLGLAGTGELFF. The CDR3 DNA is TGTGCCAGCAGTCTTGGACTAGCGGGAACCGGGGAGCTGTTTTTT.

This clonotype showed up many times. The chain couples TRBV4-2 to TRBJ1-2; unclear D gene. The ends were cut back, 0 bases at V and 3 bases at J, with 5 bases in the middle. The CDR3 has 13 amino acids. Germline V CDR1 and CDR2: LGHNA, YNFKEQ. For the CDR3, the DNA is TGTGCCAGCAGCCAAGACCAGGACTATGGCTACACCTTC. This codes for CASSQDQDYGYTF.

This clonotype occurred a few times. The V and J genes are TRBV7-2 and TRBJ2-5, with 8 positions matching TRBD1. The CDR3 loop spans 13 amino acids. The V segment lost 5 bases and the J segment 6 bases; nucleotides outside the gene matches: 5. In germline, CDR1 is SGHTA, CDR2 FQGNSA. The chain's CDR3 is CASSRGQGQTQYF. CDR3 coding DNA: TGTGCCAGCAGCAGAGGACAGGGCCAGACCCAGTACTTC.

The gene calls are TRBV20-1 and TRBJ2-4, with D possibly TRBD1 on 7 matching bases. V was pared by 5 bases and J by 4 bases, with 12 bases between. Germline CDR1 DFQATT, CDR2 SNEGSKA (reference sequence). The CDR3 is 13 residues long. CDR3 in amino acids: CSAARGTKNIQYF. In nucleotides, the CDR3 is TGCAGTGCTGCCAGGGGGACTAAAAACATTCAGTACTTC.